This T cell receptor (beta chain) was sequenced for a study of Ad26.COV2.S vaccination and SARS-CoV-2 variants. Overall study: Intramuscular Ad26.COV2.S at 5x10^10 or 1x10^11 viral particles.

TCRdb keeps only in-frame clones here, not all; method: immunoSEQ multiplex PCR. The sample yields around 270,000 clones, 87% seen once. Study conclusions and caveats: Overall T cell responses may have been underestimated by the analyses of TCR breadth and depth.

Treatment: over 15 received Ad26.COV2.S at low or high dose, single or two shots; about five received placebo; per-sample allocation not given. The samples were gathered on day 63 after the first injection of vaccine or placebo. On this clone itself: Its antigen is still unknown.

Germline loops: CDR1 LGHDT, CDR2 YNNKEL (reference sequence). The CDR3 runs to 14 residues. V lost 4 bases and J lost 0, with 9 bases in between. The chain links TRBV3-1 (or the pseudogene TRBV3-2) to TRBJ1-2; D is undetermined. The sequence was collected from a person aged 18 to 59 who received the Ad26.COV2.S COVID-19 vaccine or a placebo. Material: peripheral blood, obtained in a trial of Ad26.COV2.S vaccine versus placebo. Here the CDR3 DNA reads TGTGCCAGCAGCCTATCGGGGTCTAACTATGGCTACACCTTC. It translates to CASSLSGSNYGYTF.